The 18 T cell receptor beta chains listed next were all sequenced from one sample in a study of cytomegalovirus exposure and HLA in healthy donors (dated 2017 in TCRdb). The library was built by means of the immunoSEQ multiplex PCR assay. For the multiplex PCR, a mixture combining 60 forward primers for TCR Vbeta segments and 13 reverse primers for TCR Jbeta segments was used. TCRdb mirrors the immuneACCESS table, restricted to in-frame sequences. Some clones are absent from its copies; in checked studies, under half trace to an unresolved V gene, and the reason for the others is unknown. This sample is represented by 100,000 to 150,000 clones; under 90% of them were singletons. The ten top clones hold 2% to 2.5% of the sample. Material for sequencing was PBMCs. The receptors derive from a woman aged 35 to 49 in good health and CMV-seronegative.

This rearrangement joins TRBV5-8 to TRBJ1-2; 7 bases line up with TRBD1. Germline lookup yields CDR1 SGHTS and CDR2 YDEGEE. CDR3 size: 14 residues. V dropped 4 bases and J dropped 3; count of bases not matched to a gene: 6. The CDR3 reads CASSPEDRYYGYTF. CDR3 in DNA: TGTGCCAGCAGCCCGGAGGACAGGTACTATGGCTACACCTTC.

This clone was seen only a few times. CDR3 sequence: CASSLVGGGPGEQYF. The CDR3 coding sequence is TGTGCCAGCAGCTTAGTGGGGGGAGGGCCGGGGGAGCAGTACTTC. This sequence joins TRBV7-8 and TRBJ2-7; 7 bases are a match to TRBD2. Per germline, CDR1 SGHVS and CDR2 FQNEAQ. The CDR3 consists of 15 residues. V lost 1 base and J lost 7; bases outside the gene matches: 10.

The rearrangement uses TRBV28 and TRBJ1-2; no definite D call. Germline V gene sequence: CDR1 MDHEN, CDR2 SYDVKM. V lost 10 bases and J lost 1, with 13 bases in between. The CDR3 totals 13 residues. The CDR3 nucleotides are TGTGCCACCTACATGGCGGGTAACTATGGCTACACCTTC. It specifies CATYMAGNYGYTF.

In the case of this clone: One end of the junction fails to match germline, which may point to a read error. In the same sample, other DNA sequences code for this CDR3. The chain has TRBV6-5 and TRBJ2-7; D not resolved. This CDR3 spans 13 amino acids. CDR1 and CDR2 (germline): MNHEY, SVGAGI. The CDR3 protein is CASSLANSYEQYF. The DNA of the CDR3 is TGCGCCAGCAGTTTAGCCAACTCCTACGAGCAGTACTTC.

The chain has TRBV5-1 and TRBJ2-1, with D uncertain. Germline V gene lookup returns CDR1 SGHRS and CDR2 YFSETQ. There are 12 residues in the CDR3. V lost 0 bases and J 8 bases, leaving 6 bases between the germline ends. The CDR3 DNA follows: TGCGCCAGCAGCTTGGCTGCAGATGAGCAGTTCTTC. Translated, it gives CASSLAADEQFF.

The CDR3 sequence is CASSMGQINSPLHF. In DNA form, the CDR3 reads TGTGCCAGCAGTATGGGACAGATCAATTCACCCCTCCACTTT. This chain links TRBV27 with TRBJ1-6, with 7 bases fitting TRBD1. Unmatched junction bases numbered 5, after V lost 5 bases and J lost 7 bases. Germline CDR1 is MNHEY and CDR2 is SMNVEV (reference sequence). The CDR3 extends over 14 amino acids.

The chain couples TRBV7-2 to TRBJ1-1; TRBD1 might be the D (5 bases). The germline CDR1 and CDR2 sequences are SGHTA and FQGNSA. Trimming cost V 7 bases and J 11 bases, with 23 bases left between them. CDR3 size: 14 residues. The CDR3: CASTVPPGGEKAFF. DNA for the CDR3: TGTGCCAGCACCGTACCTCCCGGGGGAGAGAAGGCTTTCTTT. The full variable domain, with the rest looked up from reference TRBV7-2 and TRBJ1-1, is GAGVSQSPSNKVTEKGKDVELRCDPISGHTALYWYRQSLGQGLEFLIYFQGNSAPDKSGLPSDRFSAERTGGSVSTLTIQRTQQEDSAVYLCASTVPPGGEKAFFGQGTRLTVV.

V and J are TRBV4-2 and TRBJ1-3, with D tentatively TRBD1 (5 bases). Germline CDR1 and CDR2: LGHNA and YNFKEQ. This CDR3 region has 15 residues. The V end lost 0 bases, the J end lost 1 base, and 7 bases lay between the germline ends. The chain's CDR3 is CASSQETGSGNTIYF. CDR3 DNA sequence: TGTGCCAGCAGCCAAGAAACAGGTTCTGGAAACACCATATATTTT.

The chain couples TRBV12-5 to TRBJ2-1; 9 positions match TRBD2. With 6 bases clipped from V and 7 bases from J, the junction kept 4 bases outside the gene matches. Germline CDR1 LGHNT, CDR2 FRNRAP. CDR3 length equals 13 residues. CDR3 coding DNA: TGTGCTAGTGGCCCGAGCGGGGGGAATGAGCAGTTCTTC. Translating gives CASGPSGGNEQFF.

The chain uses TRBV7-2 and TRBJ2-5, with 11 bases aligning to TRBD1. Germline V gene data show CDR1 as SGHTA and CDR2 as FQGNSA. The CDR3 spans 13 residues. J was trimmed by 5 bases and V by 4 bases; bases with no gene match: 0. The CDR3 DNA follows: TGTGCCAGCAGCTGGGACAGGGGGGAGACCCAGTACTTC. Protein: CASSWDRGETQYF. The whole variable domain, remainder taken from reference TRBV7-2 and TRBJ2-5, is GAGVSQSPSNKVTEKGKDVELRCDPISGHTALYWYRQSLGQGLEFLIYFQGNSAPDKSGLPSDRFSAERTGGSVSTLTIQRTQQEDSAVYLCASSWDRGETQYFGPGTRLLVL.

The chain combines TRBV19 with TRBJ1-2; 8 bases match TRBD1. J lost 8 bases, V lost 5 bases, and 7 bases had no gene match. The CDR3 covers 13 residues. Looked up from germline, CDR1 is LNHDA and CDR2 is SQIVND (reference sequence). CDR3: CASSPDRGSGYTF. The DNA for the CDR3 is TGTGCCAGTAGTCCAGACAGGGGAAGCGGCTACACCTTC.

This CDR3 is CAWSPAGIQGGYTF. In nucleotides, the CDR3 is TGTGCCTGGAGTCCAGCAGGGATCCAAGGTGGCTACACCTTC. The chain couples TRBV30 to TRBJ1-2; D might be TRBD1 (5 bases). The germline V gene encodes CDR1 GTSNPN and CDR2 SVGIG (reference sequence). This CDR3 has 14 residues. Deletions cut 2 bases from V and 7 bases from J, with 17 bases between.

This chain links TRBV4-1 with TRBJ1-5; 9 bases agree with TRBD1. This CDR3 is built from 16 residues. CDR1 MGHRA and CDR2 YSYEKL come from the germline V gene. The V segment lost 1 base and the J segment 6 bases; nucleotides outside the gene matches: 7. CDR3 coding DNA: TGCGCCAGCAGCCAAGCGAAGGACAGGGGAACTCAGCCCCAGCATTTT. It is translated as CASSQAKDRGTQPQHF.

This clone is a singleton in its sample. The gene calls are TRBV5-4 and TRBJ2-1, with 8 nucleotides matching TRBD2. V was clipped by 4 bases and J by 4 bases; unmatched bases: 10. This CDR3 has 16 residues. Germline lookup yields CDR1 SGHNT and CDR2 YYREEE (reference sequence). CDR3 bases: TGTGCCAGCAGCCGGGGGGGTCTAGCGGGTTACAATGAGCAGTTCTTC. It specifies CASSRGGLAGYNEQFF.

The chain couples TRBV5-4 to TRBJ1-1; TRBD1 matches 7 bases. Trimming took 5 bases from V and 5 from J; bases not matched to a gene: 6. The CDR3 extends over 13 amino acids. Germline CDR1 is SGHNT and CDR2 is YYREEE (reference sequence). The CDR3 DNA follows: TGTGCCAGCAGTCGCGCAGGGGGGACTGAAGCTTTCTTT. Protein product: CASSRAGGTEAFF.

The DNA for the CDR3 is TGTGCCAGCAGCTTGACCGGACTAGCGGGAGCGGGCGAGCAGTACTTC. This codes for CASSLTGLAGAGEQYF. The rearrangement uses TRBV5-6 and TRBJ2-5, with TRBD2 matching over 13 bases. The DNA end lines up better with TRBJ2-7; the J call may be wrong. The germline CDR1 and CDR2 sequences are SGHDT and YYEEEE. The CDR3 extends over 16 amino acids.

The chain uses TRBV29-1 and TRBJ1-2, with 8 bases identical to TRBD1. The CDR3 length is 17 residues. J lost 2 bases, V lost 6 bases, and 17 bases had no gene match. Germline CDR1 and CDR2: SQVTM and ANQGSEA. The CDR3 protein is CSVPEGGQETRNYGYTF. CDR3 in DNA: TGCAGCGTCCCGGAGGGGGGACAGGAGACCAGGAACTATGGCTACACCTTC.

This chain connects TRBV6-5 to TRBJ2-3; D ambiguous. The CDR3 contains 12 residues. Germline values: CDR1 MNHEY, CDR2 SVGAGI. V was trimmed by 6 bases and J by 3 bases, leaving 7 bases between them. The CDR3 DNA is TGTGCCAGCAGCTCCTCTACAGATACGCAGTATTTT. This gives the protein CASSSSTDTQYF.